The subject of this entry is one T cell receptor (beta chain). This clonotype was found many times. Its antigen is currently not known. At one end the junction does not follow the germline gene, possibly because of a read error. The data stem from a study of tumor-infiltrating lymphocytes in primary liver carcinoma (dated by TCRdb to 2016 to 2017). In terms of the full investigation: Of the five patients, three men and two women aged 30 to 69 years, four had hepatocellular carcinoma and one had combined HCC and intrahepatic cholangiocarcinoma. To link TCRbeta repertoire diversity to the local molecular phenotype, the 20 to 30 tumor region samples were profiled with Agilent mRNA microarrays. TCRbeta repertoire sequencing, expression microarrays and whole-exome sequencing were combined in the study across five regions of each liver tumor, with adjacent normal tissue and blood also included. The five patients had tumors staged T1-T3 N0M0, with maximum diameters ranging from about 4 to 11 cm. Reproducibility between technical replicate repertoires was high, with correlation coefficients above 0.95 and mean shared-clone rates roughly 0.86. Samples yielded roughly 3.65 to 7.13 million productive TCRbeta reads; read depth did not differ significantly between tissue types. A total of approximately 35 specimens from 5 patients, comprising approximately 25 tumor regions, 5 adjacent noncancerous liver tissues and 5 peripheral blood samples, were covered by TCRbeta repertoire sequencing. The research as a whole found: Comparison of CD4+ and CD8+ T cell repertoires was precluded by the use of bulk unsorted samples. The top 250 clones accounted for a significantly greater share of the repertoire in tumors than in blood (p = 0.039). Because sequencing covered only the TCR beta chain and unpaired alpha chains were not captured, true repertoire diversity is likely underestimated. Only about 8-25% of top clones were found in all five regions of a tumor, suggesting spatial heterogeneity of tumor-infiltrating T cells. Consistent with antigen-driven expansion, pairs of tumor regions showed higher repertoire overlap (mean roughly 36%) than either tumor-adjacent pairs (around 17%) or tumor-blood pairs (approximately 15%). The study included only four or five patients, and the authors note findings should be validated in a larger study.

Without any cell sorting, total RNA and DNA were extracted together from around 20-30 mg of bulk tissue using the AllPrep DNA/RNA mini kit. Between late 2015 and March 2016, 5 or 6 patients in China with histopathologically diagnosed primary liver carcinoma had their tumors surgically resected. Patients had chronic HBV infection and were treatment-naive at sampling. Each tumor was sampled at five spatially separated regions: the tumor centre plus the superior, inferior, left-lateral and right-lateral poles. Histology showed that every tumor sample contained more than 80% viable tumor cells. Fresh tumor and adjacent tissue pieces were bisected, with one half stored in RNAlater at -80 degrees C and the other half sent for histology. The CDR3, cysteine through phenylalanine, is 12 amino acids long. Only the CDR3 DNA is retained, 36 bases long and in frame from the first base. Taken from the germline V gene (reference sequence), the CDR1 and CDR2 loops are SGHAT and FQDESV.

A constant-region primer and ProtoScript II reverse transcriptase were used to reverse-transcribe TCRbeta-specific cDNA from approximately 500 ng total RNA. Three nested multiplex PCR rounds, following a slightly modified ARM-PCR procedure, were used to build the TCRbeta libraries. Multiplex TRBV1-TRBV30 forward primers and a Cbeta reverse primer were used in the first two PCR rounds, each of which was run for around 10 cycles. Sample barcodes and Illumina adapters were added in a final 25-cycle PCR with Deep VentR polymerase. Amplicons of 200-500 bp were gel-purified with a QIAquick gel extraction kit before sequencing. The TCRbeta amplicons were sequenced with 250-bp paired-end reads on an Illumina HiSeq 2500. The study's processing was this. Reads were quality-trimmed with Trimmomatic v0.33, and paired reads were merged with FLASH v1.2.11 to recover full CDR3 sequences. MiGEC v1.2.1b assigned V, D and J germline segments to the rearranged TCRbeta sequences. VDJtools v1.0.0 computed clonotype statistics and Shannon-Wiener diversity indices. To reduce sampling bias, subsequent analyses other than the diversity analysis used only the 250 most abundant clonotypes in each sample. In TCRdb, the public reads were trimmed at Q25 with fastp and aligned with MiXCR, with productive beta chains retained. Identical CDR3 protein sequences are pooled into one entry, listed with their most common genes and DNA. TCRdb, not the original authors, processed these V and J calls. This sample has roughly 70,000 distinct CDR3 sequences in its table, and roughly two thirds of those were observed once. Clones ranked in the top ten supply around 44% of the sample.

The receptor's source is a man aged 35-49 years with primary liver carcinoma and hepatitis B virus infection. The sequenced material came from liver tumor tissue from sampling region 4. The sample's cell subset or site label, decoded: tumor region T4, right-lateral pole. The rearrangement joined TRBV11-1 to TRBJ2-7, with the D gene call left open. DNA sequence: TGCACCAGCAGTTGGAACTCCTACGAGCAGTACTTC. Its translation is CTSSWNSYEQYF. With the rest looked up from the reference TRBV11-1 and TRBJ2-7 genes rather than sequenced, the full variable domain is EAEVAQSPRYKITEKSQAVAFWCDPISGHATLYWYRQILGQGPELLVQFQDESVVDDSQLPKDRFSAERLKGVDSTLKIQPAELGDSAMYLCTSSWNSYEQYFGPGTRLTVT.